This TCR beta chain emerged from a study of CD8 T cells in Susac syndrome. Whole-study findings and limits: Only a relatively small number of individuals were included in the TCR sequencing and HLA analysis.

CDR1 and CDR2 (germline): MDHEN, SYDVKM. After removal of 3 bases from V and 0 bases from J, the junction contained 18 bases not matched to a gene. The CDR3 spans 20 residues. TCR beta sequences were obtained from blood CD8+ and CD4+ T cells. While CD8+ and CD4+ T cells were isolated negatively, TEMRA cells were enriched by FACS. Remarks on this clonotype: Its antigen is not identified.

Roughly 0.45 to 1 ug RNA was reverse transcribed with random hexamers. The TCR beta CDR3 was amplified by immunoSEQ multiplex PCR across 54 Vbeta, 13 Jbeta. TCRdb reprocessed the immunoSEQ multiplex PCR reads with MiXCR, giving one entry per CDR3 protein. The sample includes around 190,000 distinct CDR3 sequences, about 93% seen only once; the top ten take 0.09% to 0.12%. The clonotype was recovered from a human donor in good health. The chain has TRBV28 and TRBJ2-3; 7 bases are a match to TRBD2. The sample comprised CD4+ T cells from PBMCs. The CDR3 nucleotides read TGTGCCAGCAGTTTCTTAGAAGCGGGGCCATCCCTCACTAGCACAGATACGCAGTATTTT. Translated, it gives CASSFLEAGPSLTSTDTQYF.